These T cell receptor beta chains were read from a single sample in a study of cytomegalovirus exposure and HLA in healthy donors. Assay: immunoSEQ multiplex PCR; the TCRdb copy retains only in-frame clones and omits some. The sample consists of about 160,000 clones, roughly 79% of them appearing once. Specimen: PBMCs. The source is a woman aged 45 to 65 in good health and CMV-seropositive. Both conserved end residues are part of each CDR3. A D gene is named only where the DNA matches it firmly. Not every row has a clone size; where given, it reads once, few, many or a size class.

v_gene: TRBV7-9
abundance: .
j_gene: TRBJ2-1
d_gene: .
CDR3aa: CASSLAEEQFF
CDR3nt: TGTGCCAGCAGCTTAGCGGAGGAGCAGTTCTTC

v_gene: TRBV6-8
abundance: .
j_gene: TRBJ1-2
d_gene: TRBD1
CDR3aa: CASSNKTGDSYGYTF
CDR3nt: TGTGCCAGCAGTAATAAAACAGGGGACTCCTATGGCTACACCTTC

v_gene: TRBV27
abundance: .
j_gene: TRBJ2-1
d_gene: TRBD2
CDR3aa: CASSLFAGGPSSYNEQFF
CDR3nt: TGTGCCAGCAGTTTATTTGCGGGAGGGCCGTCGTCCTACAATGAGCAGTTCTTC

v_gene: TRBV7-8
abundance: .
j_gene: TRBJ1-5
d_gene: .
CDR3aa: CASSLGSRYSNQPQHF
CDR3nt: TGTGCCAGCAGCTTAGGTTCCAGATATAGCAATCAGCCCCAGCATTTT

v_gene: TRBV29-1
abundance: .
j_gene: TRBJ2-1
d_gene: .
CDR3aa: CSVDSTPRYNEQFF
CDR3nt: TGCAGCGTTGATTCTACGCCCCGATACAATGAGCAGTTCTTC

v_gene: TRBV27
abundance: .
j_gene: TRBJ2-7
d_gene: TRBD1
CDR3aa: CASSLGQGALEQYF
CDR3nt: TGTGCCAGCAGTTTGGGACAGGGGGCTCTCGAGCAGTACTTC

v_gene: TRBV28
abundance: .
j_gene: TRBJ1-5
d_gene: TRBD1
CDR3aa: CASSRTGDGNQPQHF
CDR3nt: TGTGCCAGCAGTCGAACAGGGGATGGCAATCAGCCCCAGCATTTT

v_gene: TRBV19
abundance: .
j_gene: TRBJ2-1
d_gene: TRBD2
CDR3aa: CASSIEGTSRHNEQFF
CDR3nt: TGTGCCAGTAGTATAGAAGGGACTAGTCGCCACAATGAGCAGTTCTTC

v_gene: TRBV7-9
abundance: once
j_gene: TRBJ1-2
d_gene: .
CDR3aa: CASSLDMEHQYGYTF
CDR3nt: TGTGCCAGCAGCTTAGATATGGAGCACCAGTATGGCTACACCTTC

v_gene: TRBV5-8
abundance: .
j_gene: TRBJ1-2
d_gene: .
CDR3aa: CASSRNYGYTF
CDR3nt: TGTGCCAGCAGCCGTAACTATGGCTACACCTTC

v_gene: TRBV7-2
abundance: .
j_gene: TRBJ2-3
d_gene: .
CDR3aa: CASTPAGQRTDTQYF
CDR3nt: TGTGCCTCAACTCCGGCGGGGCAGCGCACAGATACGCAGTATTTT

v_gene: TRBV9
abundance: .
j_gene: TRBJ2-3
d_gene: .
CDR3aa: CASSVIGSRADTQYF
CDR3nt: TGTGCCAGCAGCGTAATCGGGAGTCGGGCAGATACGCAGTATTTT

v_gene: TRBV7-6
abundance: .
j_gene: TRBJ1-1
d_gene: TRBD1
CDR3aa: CASNSGVTSGTGDTEAFF
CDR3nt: TGTGCCAGCAACTCTGGGGTGACAAGCGGGACAGGGGACACTGAAGCTTTCTTT

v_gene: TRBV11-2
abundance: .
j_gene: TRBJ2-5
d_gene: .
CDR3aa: CASSFRVQETQYF
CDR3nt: TGTGCCAGCAGCTTTCGGGTGCAAGAGACCCAGTACTTC

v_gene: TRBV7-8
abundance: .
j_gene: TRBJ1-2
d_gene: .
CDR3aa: CASSFGRNYGYTF
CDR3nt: TGTGCCAGCAGCTTTGGCAGAAACTATGGCTACACCTTC

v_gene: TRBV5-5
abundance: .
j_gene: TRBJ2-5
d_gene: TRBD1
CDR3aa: CASSFNLDRGPRETQYF
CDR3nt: TGTGCCAGCAGCTTTAACCTGGACAGGGGGCCGAGAGAGACCCAGTACTTC

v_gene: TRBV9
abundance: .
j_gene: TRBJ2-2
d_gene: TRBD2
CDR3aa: CASSVPAGGPNTGELFF
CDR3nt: TGTGCCAGCAGCGTTCCAGCGGGGGGGCCGAACACCGGGGAGCTGTTTTTT

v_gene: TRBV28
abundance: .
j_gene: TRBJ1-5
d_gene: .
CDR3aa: CAASQRQPGRPQHF
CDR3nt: TGTGCCGCATCCCAGCGACAGCCCGGTAGACCCCAGCATTTT

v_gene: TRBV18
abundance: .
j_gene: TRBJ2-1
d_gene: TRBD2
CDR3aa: CASSPPSAGGLKNEQFF
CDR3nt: TGTGCCAGCTCACCACCCTCAGCGGGGGGGCTGAAAAATGAGCAGTTCTTC

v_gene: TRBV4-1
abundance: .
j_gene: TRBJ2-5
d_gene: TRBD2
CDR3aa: CASSQELAGRETQYF
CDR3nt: TGCGCCAGCAGCCAAGAGCTAGCGGGACGAGAGACCCAGTACTTC

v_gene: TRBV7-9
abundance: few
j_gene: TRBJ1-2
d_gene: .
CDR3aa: CASSPDRYYGYTF
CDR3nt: TGTGCCAGCAGCCCCGACAGGTACTATGGCTACACCTTC

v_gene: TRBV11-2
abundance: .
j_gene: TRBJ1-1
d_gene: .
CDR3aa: CASSLGRGRGWDTEAFF
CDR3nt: TGTGCCAGCAGCTTAGGCCGAGGGAGGGGGTGGGACACTGAAGCTTTCTTT

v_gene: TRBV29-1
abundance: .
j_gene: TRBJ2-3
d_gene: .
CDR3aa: CSVATRSADTQYF
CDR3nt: TGCAGCGTTGCAACTAGGAGTGCAGATACGCAGTATTTT

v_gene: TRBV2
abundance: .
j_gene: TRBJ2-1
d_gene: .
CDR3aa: CASSAHSNEGFF
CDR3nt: TGTGCCAGCAGTGCACACAGCAATGAGGGTTTCTTC

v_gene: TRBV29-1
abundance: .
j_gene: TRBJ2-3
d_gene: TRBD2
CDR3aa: CSSIPSGSPPDTQYF
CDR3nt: TGCAGCTCAATTCCCAGCGGGAGCCCCCCAGATACGCAGTATTTT

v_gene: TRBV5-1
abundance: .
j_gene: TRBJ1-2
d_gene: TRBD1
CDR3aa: CASSQGQGYGYTF
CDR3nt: TGCGCCAGCAGCCAGGGACAGGGCTATGGCTACACCTTC

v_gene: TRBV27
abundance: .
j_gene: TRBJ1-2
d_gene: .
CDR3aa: CASSLTRGGVGYTF
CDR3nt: TGTGCCAGCAGTTTGACCCGGGGAGGAGTGGGCTACACCTTC

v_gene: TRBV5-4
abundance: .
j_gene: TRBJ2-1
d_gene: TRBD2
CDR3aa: CASSLPGVLAGGNNEQFF
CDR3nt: TGTGCCAGCAGCTTACCGGGGGTTCTAGCGGGAGGGAACAATGAGCAGTTCTTC

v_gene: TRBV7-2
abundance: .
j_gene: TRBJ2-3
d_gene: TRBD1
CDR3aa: CASSQTGQGADTQYF
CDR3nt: TGTGCCAGCAGCCAAACCGGACAGGGTGCAGATACGCAGTATTTT

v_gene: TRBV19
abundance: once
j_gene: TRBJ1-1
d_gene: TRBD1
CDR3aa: CASSIGRGWYTEAFF
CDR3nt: TGTGCCAGTAGTATAGGCAGGGGGTGGTACACTGAAGCTTTCTTT

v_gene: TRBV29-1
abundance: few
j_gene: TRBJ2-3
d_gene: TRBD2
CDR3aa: CSALDMRGGDTQYF
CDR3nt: TGCAGCGCCCTAGATATGCGGGGGGGAGATACGCAGTATTTT

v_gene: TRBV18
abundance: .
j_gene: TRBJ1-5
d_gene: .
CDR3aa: CASSPTKGDQPQHF
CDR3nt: TGTGCCAGCTCACCAACGAAGGGGGATCAGCCCCAGCATTTT

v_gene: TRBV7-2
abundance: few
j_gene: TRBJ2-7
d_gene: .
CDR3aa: CASSLVGGPSEQYF
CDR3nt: TGTGCCAGCAGCTTAGTTGGGGGCCCTAGCGAGCAGTACTTC

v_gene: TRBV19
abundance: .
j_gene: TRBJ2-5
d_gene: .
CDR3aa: CASSNRDTKTQYF
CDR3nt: TGTGCCAGTAGTAACCGGGACACGAAGACCCAGTACTTC

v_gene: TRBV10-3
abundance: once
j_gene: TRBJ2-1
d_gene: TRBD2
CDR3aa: CAISGSGSVLEQFF
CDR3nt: TGTGCCATCAGCGGTAGCGGGAGTGTCTTGGAGCAGTTCTTC

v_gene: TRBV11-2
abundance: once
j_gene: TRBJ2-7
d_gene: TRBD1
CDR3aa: CASREDRYEQYF
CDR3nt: TGTGCCAGCAGGGAGGACAGGTACGAGCAGTACTTC

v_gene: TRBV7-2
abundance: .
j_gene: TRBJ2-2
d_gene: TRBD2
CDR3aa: CASSLYPLAGGPYSGELFF
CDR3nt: TGTGCCAGCAGCTTATATCCCCTAGCGGGGGGGCCTTATTCCGGGGAGCTGTTTTTT

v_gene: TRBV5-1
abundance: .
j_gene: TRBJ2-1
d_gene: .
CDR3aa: CASSLYVADSPIGEQFF
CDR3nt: TGCGCCAGCAGCTTGTATGTGGCCGACTCTCCGATCGGGGAGCAGTTCTTC

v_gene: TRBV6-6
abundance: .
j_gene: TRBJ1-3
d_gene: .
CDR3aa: CASRQPGNTIYF
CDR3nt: TGTGCCAGCAGGCAACCGGGGAACACCATATATTTT

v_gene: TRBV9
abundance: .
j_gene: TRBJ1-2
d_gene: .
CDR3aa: CASSADMSYGYTF
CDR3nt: TGTGCCAGCAGCGCAGACATGTCCTATGGCTACACCTTC

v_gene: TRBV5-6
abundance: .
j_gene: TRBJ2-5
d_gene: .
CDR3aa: CASSLSRRTQYF
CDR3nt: TGTGCCAGCAGCTTGAGTAGGAGAACCCAGTACTTC

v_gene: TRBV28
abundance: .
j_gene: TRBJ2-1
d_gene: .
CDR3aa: CASSSSGPSNYNEQFF
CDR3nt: TGTGCCAGCAGTTCAAGCGGGCCCTCAAACTACAATGAGCAGTTCTTC

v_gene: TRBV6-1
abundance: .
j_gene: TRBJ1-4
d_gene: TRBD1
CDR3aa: CASSEDGTGFNEKLFF
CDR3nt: TGTGCCAGCAGTGAGGATGGGACAGGGTTTAATGAAAAACTGTTTTTT

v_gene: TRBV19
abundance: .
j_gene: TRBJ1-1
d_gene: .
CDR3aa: CASSRQNTEAFF
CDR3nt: TGTGCCAGTAGCAGGCAGAACACTGAAGCTTTCTTT

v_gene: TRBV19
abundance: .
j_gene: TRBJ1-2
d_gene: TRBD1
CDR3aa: CASSPQGTDYGYTF
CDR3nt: TGTGCCAGTAGCCCCCAGGGGACAGATTATGGCTACACCTTC

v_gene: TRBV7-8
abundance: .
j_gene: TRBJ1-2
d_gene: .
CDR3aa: CASSPRTANANYGYTF
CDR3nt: TGTGCCAGCAGCCCTAGGACAGCGAACGCTAACTATGGCTACACCTTC

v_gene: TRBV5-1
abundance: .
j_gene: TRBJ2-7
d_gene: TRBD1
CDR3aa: CASSLAPGQFYEQYF
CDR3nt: TGCGCCAGCAGCTTGGCCCCGGGACAGTTCTACGAGCAGTACTTC

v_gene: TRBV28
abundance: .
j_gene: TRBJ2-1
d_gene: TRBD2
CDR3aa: CASSFYGRGASNEQFF
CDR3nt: TGTGCCAGCAGTTTCTACGGGCGGGGGGCTTCGAATGAGCAGTTCTTC

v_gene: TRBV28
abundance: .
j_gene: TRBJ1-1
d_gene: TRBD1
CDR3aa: CASSTRQGPLRLGTEAFF
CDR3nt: TGTGCCAGCAGTACCCGACAGGGGCCCCTAAGATTGGGCACTGAAGCTTTCTTT

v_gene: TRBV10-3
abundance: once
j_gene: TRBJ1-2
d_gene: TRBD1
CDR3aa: CAISESTRGRGYGYTF
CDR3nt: TGTGCCATCAGTGAGTCGACTCGAGGCAGGGGGTATGGCTACACCTTC

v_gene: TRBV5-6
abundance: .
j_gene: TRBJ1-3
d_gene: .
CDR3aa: CASSRRESGNTIYF
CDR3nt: TGTGCCAGCAGCCGGAGAGAGTCTGGAAACACCATATATTTT

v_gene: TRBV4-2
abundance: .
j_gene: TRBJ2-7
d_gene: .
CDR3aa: CASSPQGGSGRRSEQYF
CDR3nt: TGTGCCAGCAGCCCTCAGGGAGGTTCAGGGAGACGCAGCGAGCAGTACTTC

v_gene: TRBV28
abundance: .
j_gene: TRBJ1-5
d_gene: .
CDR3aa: CASSSTLNQPQHF
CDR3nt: TGTGCCAGCAGTTCGACACTGAATCAGCCCCAGCATTTT

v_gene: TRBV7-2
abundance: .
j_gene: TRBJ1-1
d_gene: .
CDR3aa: CASSLRFQTVSVSNTEAFF
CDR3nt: TGTGCCAGCAGCTTACGATTCCAGACAGTTTCGGTATCGAACACTGAAGCTTTCTTT

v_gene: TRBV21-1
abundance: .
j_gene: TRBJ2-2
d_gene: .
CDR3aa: CASSDRDTGELFF
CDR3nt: TGTGCCAGCAGCGACAGGGACACCGGGGAGCTGTTTTTT